This T cell receptor beta chain was observed in a study of persistence of HIV-infected CD4 T cells. The immunoSEQ assay was version 4, run in survey mode. Clones were read by immunoSEQ multiplex PCR, and TCRdb kept only the in-frame ones, dropping some. The sample has 19,000 or so clones, 55% to 65% seen once. With respect to this clone: Its antigen is not known.

Overlapping HIV-1 Gag 15-mer peptides at approximately 0.96 ug per peptide per mL were used. Sorting of responding CD4+ T cells relied on upregulated CD40 ligand together with CD69. Inclusion required CMV-positive serology and CD4+ counts above 400 cells/uL. This clonotype originated in an adult woman with HIV who was CMV-seropositive. The sample consisted of CD4+ T cells sorted from PBMCs after roughly 20-hour stimulation, taken from a patient who received antiretroviral therapy.

The CDR3: CASSLTGNPGGELFF. DNA for the CDR3: TGTGCCAGCAGTTTAACGGGGAACCCTGGCGGGGAGCTGTTTTTT. The J gene is TRBJ2-2, the V gene TRBV27, with a possible D match to TRBD2 (5 bases). CDR3 size: 15 residues. Deletions cut 2 bases from V and 7 bases from J, with 14 bases between. The germline gives CDR1 MNHEY, CDR2 SMNVEV (reference sequence).